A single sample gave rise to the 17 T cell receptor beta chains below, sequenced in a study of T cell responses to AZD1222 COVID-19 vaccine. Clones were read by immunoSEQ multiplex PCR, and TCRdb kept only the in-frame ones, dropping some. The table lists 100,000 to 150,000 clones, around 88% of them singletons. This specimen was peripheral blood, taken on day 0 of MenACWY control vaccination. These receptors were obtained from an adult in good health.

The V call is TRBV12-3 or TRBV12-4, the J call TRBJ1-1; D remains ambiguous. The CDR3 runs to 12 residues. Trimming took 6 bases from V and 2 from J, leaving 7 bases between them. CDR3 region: CASSPYNTEAFF. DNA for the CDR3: TGTGCCAGCAGCCCTTACAACACTGAAGCTTTCTTT.

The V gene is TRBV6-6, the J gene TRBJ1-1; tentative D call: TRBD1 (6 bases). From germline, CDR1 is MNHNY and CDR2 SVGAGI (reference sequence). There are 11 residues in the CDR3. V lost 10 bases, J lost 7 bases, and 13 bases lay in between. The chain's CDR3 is CATQRTDEAFF. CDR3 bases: TGTGCCACTCAACGGACAGATGAAGCTTTCTTT.

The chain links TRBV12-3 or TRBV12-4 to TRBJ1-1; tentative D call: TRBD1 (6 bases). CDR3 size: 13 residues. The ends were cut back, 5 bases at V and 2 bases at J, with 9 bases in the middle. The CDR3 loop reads CASSEQGNTEAFF. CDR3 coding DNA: TGTGCCAGCAGTGAACAGGGTAACACTGAAGCTTTCTTT.

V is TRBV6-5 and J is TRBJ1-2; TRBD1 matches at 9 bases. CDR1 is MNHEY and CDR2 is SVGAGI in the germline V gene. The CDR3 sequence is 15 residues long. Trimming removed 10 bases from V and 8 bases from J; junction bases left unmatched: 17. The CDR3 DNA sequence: TGTGCCACCGCCGATGGGACAGGGCCAACGGGGGGCTACACCTTC. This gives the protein CATADGTGPTGGYTF.

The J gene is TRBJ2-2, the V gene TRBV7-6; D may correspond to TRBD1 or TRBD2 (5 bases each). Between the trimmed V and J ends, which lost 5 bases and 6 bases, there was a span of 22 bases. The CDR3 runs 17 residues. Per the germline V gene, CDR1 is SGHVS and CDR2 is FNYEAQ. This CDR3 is CASSPGRTQGIAGELFF. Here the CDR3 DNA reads TGTGCCAGCAGCCCGGGGAGAACTCAGGGTATCGCCGGGGAGCTGTTTTTT. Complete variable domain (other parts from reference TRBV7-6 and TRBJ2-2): GAGVSQSPRYKVTKRGQDVALRCDPISGHVSLYWYRQALGQGPEFLTYFNYEAQQDKSGLPNDRFSAERPEGSISTLTIQRTEQRDSAMYRCASSPGRTQGIAGELFFGEGSRLTVL.

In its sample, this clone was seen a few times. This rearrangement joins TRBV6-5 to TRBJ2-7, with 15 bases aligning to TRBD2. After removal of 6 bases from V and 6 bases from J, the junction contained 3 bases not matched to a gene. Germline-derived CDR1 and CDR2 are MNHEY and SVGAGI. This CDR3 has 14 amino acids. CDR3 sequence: CASRSGLAGGEQYF. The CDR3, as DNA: TGTGCCAGCAGATCGGGACTAGCGGGAGGCGAGCAGTACTTC.

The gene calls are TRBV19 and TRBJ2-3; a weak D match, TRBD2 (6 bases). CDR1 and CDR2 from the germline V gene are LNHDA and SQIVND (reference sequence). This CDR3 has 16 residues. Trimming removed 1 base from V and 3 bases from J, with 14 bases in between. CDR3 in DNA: TGTGCCAGTAGTATAGTTGTCCGGGAGTTAACAGATACGCAGTATTTT. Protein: CASSIVVRELTDTQYF. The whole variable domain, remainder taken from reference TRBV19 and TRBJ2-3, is DGGITQSPKYLFRKEGQNVTLSCEQNLNHDAMYWYRQDPGQGLRLIYYSQIVNDFQKGDIAEGYSVSREKKESFPLTVTSAQKNPTAFYLCASSIVVRELTDTQYFGPGTRLTVL.

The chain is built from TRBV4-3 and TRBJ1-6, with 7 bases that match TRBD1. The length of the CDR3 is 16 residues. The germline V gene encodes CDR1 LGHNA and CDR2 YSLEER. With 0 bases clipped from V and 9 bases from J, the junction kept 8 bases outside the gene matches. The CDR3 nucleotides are TGCGCCAGCAGCCAAGAAGGAGGGGCAGGGGGTTCACCCCTCCACTTT. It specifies CASSQEGGAGGSPLHF.

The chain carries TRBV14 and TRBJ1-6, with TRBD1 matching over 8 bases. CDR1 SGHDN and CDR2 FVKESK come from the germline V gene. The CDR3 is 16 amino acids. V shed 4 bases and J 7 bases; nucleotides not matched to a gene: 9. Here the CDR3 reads CASSRTGFLRNSPLHF. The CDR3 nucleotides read TGTGCCAGCAGCCGGACAGGGTTCCTAAGAAATTCACCCCTCCACTTT.

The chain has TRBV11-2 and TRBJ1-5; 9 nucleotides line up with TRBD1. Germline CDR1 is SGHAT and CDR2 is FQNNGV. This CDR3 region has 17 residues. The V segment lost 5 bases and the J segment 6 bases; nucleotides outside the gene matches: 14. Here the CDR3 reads CASSPWTGAAFFQPQHF. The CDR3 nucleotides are TGTGCCAGCAGCCCATGGACAGGGGCCGCTTTTTTTCAGCCCCAGCATTTT. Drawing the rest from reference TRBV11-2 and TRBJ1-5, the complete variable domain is EAGVAQSPRYKIIEKRQSVAFWCNPISGHATLYWYQQILGQGPKLLIQFQNNGVVDDSQLPKDRFSAERLKGVDSTLKIQPAKLEDSAVYLCASSPWTGAAFFQPQHFGDGTRLSIL.

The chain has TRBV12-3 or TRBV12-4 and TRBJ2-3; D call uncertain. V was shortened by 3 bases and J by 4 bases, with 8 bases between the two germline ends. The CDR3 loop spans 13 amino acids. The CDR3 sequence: CASSFGVADTQYF. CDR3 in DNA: TGTGCCAGCAGTTTCGGAGTAGCAGATACGCAGTATTTT.

CDR3 DNA: TGTGCCAGCAGCCGCCGGACAGGGAACTCCTACGAGCAGTACTTC. This codes for CASSRRTGNSYEQYF. The chain combines TRBV3-1 (or the pseudogene TRBV3-2) with TRBJ2-7; TRBD1 agrees at 8 bases. Germline loops: CDR1 LGHDT, CDR2 YNNKEL (reference sequence). The V and J ends lost 4 bases and 0 bases, in that order; junction bases with no gene match: 5. This CDR3 region has 15 residues.

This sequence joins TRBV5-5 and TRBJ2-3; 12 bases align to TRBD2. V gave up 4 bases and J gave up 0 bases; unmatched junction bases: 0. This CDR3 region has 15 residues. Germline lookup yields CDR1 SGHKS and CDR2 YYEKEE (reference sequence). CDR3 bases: TGTGCCAGCAGCCTAGCGGGGGGGAGCACAGATACGCAGTATTTT. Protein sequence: CASSLAGGSTDTQYF.

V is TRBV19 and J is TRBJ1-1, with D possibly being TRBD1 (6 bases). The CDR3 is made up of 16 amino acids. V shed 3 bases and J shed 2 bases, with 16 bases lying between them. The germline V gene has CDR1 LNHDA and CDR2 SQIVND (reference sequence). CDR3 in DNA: TGTGCCAGTAGTATTTGGGTCCCAGGGGACAACACTGAAGCTTTCTTT. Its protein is CASSIWVPGDNTEAFF.

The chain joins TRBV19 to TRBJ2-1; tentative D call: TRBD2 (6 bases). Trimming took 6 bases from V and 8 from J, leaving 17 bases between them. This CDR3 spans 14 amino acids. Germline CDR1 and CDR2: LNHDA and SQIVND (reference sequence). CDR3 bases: TGTGCCAGTAGCGGGAGTTCGCCCCCCCATGAGCAGTTCTTC. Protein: CASSGSSPPHEQFF. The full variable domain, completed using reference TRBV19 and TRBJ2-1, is DGGITQSPKYLFRKEGQNVTLSCEQNLNHDAMYWYRQDPGQGLRLIYYSQIVNDFQKGDIAEGYSVSREKKESFPLTVTSAQKNPTAFYLCASSGSSPPHEQFFGPGTRLTVL.

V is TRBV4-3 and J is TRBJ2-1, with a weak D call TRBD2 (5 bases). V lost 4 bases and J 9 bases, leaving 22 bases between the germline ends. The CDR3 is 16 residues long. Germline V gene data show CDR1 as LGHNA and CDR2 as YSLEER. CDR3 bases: TGCGCCAGCAGCCCTGATCCCGGACGGCTAGGGAGTGAGCAGTTCTTC. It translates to CASSPDPGRLGSEQFF.

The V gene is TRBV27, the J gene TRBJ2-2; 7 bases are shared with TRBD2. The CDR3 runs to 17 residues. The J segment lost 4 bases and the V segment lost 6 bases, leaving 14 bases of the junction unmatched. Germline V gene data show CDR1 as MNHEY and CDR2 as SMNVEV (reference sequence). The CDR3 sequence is CASRPTRAGPATGELFF. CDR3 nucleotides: TGTGCCAGCAGACCAACTAGAGCGGGACCTGCCACCGGGGAGCTGTTTTTT.